This TCR beta chain was found in a study of blood T cell repertoires in COVID-19. Study summary: COVID-19 samples collected from the United States, Italy and Spain covered acute and convalescent phases. PBMCs, B-cell-depleted T cells, or T cells provided the cDNA or gDNA that made up the material.

Sequencing was performed with immunoSEQ multiplex PCR; in TCRdb, only in-frame clones are kept and a portion is missing. Here the sample spans 150,000 to 200,000 clones, approximately 86% being singletons. Germline V gives CDR1 KGHSH, CDR2 LQKENI. V gave up 5 bases and J gave up 0 bases, with 13 bases separating them. CDR3 length: 16 residues. The sample consisted of peripheral blood. The chain recombines TRBV18 with TRBJ2-2; D unresolved. This receptor was obtained from a man in his 60s with acute or convalescent COVID-19. In DNA form, the CDR3 reads TGTGCCAGCTCATCTAAGACGGGTCCGAACACCGGGGAGCTGTTTTTT. Its protein is CASSSKTGPNTGELFF. The full variable domain, its missing parts supplied by reference TRBV18 and TRBJ2-2, is NAGVMQNPRHLVRRRGQEARLRCSPMKGHSHVYWYRQLPEEGLKFMVYLQKENIIDESGMPKERFSAEFPKEGPSILRIQQVVRGDSAAYFCASSSKTGPNTGELFFGEGSRLTVL.